This TCR beta chain was obtained from a study of PD-L1 blockade in urothelial cancer. Study background: Analysis of the blood was performed 3 weeks (second dose) and 6 weeks after treatment start.

The investigators introduced synthetic TCR analog templates into each PCR as spikes. TCRdb's copy holds only in-frame clones and misses some; the assay was immunoSEQ multiplex PCR. There are around 70,000 clones in the sample; less than 90% occur only once, and 8.5% to 10% lies in the top ten. Sample time point: pretreatment peripheral blood. The sample here was PBMCs, taken around atezolizumab (anti-PD-L1) treatment. This sequence was found in a woman in her seventies with urothelial cancer.

The CDR3, as DNA: TGTGCCAGCAGCTTCACAGGGGCACCCCTCCACTTT. Translating it yields CASSFTGAPLHF. This chain uses TRBV7-9 with TRBJ1-6, with 7 bases matching TRBD1. The V gene end was trimmed by 3 bases and the J gene end by 11 bases; junction bases not matched to a gene: 1. Germline V CDR1 and CDR2: SEHNR, FQNEAQ (reference sequence). This CDR3 has 12 residues.